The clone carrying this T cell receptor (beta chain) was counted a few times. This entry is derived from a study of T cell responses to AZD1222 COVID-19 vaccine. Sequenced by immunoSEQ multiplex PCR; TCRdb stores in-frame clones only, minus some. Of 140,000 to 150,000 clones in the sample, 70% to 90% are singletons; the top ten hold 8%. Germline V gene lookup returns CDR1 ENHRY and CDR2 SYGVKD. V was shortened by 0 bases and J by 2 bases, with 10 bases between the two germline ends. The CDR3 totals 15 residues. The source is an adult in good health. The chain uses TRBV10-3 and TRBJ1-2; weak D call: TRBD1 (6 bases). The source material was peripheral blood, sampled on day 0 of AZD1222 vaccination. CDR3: CAISESLGANYGYTF. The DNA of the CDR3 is TGTGCCATCAGTGAGTCGTTGGGGGCAAACTATGGCTACACCTTC.